Following are 3 T cell receptor beta chains from one sample sequenced in a study of T cells in Graves' hyperthyroidism and ophthalmopathy. RNA transcripts served as the template for amplifying TCR beta CDR3 regions. When the TCR CDR3 underwent first-round RT-PCR, the HTBI primer set was used. From the multiplex PCR reads, TCRdb called clonotypes with MiXCR, one entry per CDR3 protein. The data contain 350,000 to 400,000 distinct CDR3 sequences, just under 15% of them seen just once; the ten biggest clones take up 32%. The sample taken for sequencing was blood. Receptors were obtained from a woman between 25 and 40 years old with Graves' hyperthyroidism.

This clonotype showed up just a few times. The gene calls are TRBV4-1 and TRBJ1-2, with TRBD1 matching 7 bases. Germline assignment: CDR1 MGHRA and CDR2 YSYEKL. The CDR3 is 15 amino acids. V trimming: 0 bases; J trimming: 7 bases; junction bases outside the gene matches: 8. CDR3 coding DNA: TGCGCCAGCAGCCAAGAGCGAGGGCAGGGGGTTGGCTACACCTTC. Its translation is CASSQERGQGVGYTF.

This clonotype was counted between two and nine times. The rearrangement joins TRBV6-6 to TRBJ1-5, with TRBD1 as a possible D gene (6 bases). V was trimmed by 1 base and J by 6 bases, leaving 13 bases between them. Looked up from germline, CDR1 is MNHNY and CDR2 is SVGAGI (reference sequence). The CDR3 contains 15 residues. The CDR3 sequence: CASSYLAGASQPQHF. The CDR3 DNA is TGTGCCAGCAGTTACTTGGCAGGGGCAAGTCAGCCCCAGCATTTT.

The chain has TRBV3-1 and TRBJ2-2; 7 bases map to TRBD1. The CDR3 spans 18 residues. CDR1 LGHDT and CDR2 YNNKEL come from the germline V gene (reference sequence). Trimming took 6 bases from V and 5 from J; bases not matched to a gene: 18. The CDR3 here is CASSPKARRDSLTGELFF. The CDR3 region has the DNA TGTGCCAGCAGTCCCAAGGCTAGACGGGACAGTCTAACCGGGGAGCTGTTTTTT. Full variable domain (outside the CDR3, taken from reference TRBV3-1 and TRBJ2-2): DTAVSQTPKYLVTQMGNDKSIKCEQNLGHDTMYWYKQDSKKFLKIMFSYNNKELIINETVPNRFSPKSPDKAHLNLHINSLELGDSAVYFCASSPKARRDSLTGELFFGEGSRLTVL.